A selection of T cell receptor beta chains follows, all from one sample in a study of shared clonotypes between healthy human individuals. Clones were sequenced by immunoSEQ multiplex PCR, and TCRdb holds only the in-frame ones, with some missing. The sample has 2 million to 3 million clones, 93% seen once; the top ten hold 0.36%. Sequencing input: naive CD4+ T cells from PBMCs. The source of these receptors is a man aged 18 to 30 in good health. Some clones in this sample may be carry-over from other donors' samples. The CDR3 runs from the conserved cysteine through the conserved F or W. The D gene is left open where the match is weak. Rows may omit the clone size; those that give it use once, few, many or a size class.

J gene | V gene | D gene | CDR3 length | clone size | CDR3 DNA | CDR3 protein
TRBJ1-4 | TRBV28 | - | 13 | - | TGTGCCAGCAGTTTGAGACCACCGGAAAAACTGTTTTTT | CASSLRPPEKLFF
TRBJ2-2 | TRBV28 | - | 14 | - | TGTGCCAGCAGTTTTGGTTGGGACACCGGGGAGCTGTTTTTT | CASSFGWDTGELFF
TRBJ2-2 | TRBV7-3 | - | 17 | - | TGTGCCAGCAGCTTACCCCCCTTGGCAGGGAACACCGGGGAGCTGTTTTTT | CASSLPPLAGNTGELFF
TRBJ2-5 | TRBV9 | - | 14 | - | TGTGCCAGCAGCGCAGGGGGGGGCAGAGAGACCCAGTACTTC | CASSAGGGRETQYF
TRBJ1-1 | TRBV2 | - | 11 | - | TGTGCCAGCAGTGTACGGGGTGAAGCTTTCTTT | CASSVRGEAFF
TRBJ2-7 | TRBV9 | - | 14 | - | TGTGCCAGCAGCGCCTACCCGGGACCCTACGAGCAGTACTTC | CASSAYPGPYEQYF
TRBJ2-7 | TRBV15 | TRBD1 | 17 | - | TGTGCCACCAGCAGATCCCGGGACAGGGGGCGCCCCTACGAGCAGTACTTC | CATSRSRDRGRPYEQYF
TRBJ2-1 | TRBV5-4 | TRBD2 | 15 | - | TGTGCCAGCAGCGGGTTACTAGCGGCATACAATGAGCAGTTCTTC | CASSGLLAAYNEQFF
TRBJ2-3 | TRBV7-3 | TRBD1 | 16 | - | TGTGCCAGCAGCCTAACCGGGACAGGGGGGTTCGGTACGCAGTATTTT | CASSLTGTGGFGTQYF
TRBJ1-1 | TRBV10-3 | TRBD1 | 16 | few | TGTGCCATCAGCTCAGGGACAGGTTCCCTGAACACTGAAGCTTTCTTT | CAISSGTGSLNTEAFF
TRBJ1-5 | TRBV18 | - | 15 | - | TGTGCCAGCTCACGCGCCGGGCCAGCAAATCAGCCCCAGCATTTT | CASSRAGPANQPQHF
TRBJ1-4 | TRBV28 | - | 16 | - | TGTGCCAGCAGTTCCACTCTCAGGAGGGGTAATGAAAAACTGTTTTTT | CASSSTLRRGNEKLFF
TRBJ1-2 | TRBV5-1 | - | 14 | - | TGCGCCAGCAGCCCAGGTGCGGGGAACTATGGCTACACCTTC | CASSPGAGNYGYTF
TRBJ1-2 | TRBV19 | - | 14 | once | TGTGCCAGTAGTATTCCCGGGGGGCTGTATGGCTACACCTTC | CASSIPGGLYGYTF
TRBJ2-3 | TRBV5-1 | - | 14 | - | TGCGCCAGCAGCTCCACCTCTGTGACAGATACGCAGTATTTT | CASSSTSVTDTQYF
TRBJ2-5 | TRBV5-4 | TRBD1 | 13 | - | TGTGCCAGCAGCGCACTACAGGGGGAGACCCAGTACTTC | CASSALQGETQYF
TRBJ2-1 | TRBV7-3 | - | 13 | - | TGTGCCAGCAGCCTAGGGAGGACAAATGAGCAGTTCTTC | CASSLGRTNEQFF
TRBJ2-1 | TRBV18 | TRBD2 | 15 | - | TGTGCCAGCTCACGAGGACTAGCGGTAGACAATGAGCAGTTCTTC | CASSRGLAVDNEQFF
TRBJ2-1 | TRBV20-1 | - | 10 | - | TGCAGTGCTAGACGGGATGAGCAGTTCTTC | CSARRDEQFF
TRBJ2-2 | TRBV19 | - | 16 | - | TGTGCCAGTAGTATAGTGTGGGACTCGACATTGCGGGAGCTGTTTTTT | CASSIVWDSTLRELFF
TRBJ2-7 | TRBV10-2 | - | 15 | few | TGCGCCAGCAGTGAGTCTGGGACCGCCTCCTACGAGCAGTACTTC | CASSESGTASYEQYF
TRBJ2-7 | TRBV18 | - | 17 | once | TGTGCCAGCTCACTTTCCATCAGCAGTCCTCTCTCCTACGAGCAGTACTTC | CASSLSISSPLSYEQYF
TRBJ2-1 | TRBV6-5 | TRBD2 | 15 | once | TGTGCCAGCAGTTACGAGGGACTAGTCACGGGTGAGCAGTTCTTC | CASSYEGLVTGEQFF
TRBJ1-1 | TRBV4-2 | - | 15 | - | TGTGCCAGCAGCCAAGCCCAAGATACGAACACTGAAGCTTTCTTT | CASSQAQDTNTEAFF
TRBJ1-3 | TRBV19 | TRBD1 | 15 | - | TGTGCCAGTAGTGCACGACAGGGGACCGGAAACACCATATATTTT | CASSARQGTGNTIYF
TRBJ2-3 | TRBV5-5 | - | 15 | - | TGTGCCAGCAGCTTGGGGGCCGGACCAACAGATACGCAGTATTTT | CASSLGAGPTDTQYF
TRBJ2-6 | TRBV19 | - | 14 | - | TGTGCCAGTACCCCCGTCTCTGGGGCCAACGTCCTGACTTTC | CASTPVSGANVLTF
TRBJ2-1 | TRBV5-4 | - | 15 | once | TGTGCCAGCAGCTTGGGGAGTAGGTCCTACAATGAGCAGTTCTTC | CASSLGSRSYNEQFF
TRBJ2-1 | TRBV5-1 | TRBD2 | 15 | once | TGCGCCAGCAGCTTGGCTCCGGGAGGTGGGTATGAGCAGTTCTTC | CASSLAPGGGYEQFF
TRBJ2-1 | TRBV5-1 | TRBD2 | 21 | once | TGCGCCAGCAGCTTGTCCCCGTCTTCATCTAGCGGGAGTCTGGCCTACAATGAGCAGTTCTTC | CASSLSPSSSSGSLAYNEQFF
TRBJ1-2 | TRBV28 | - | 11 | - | TGTGCCAGCAGTCACAACTATGGCTACACCTTC | CASSHNYGYTF
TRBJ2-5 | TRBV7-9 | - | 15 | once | TGTGCCAGCAGCCTAAGGGTATGGGACCAAGAGACCCAGTACTTC | CASSLRVWDQETQYF
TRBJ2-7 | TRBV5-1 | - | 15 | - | TGCGCCAGCTCAGTTGGGGGAAGGGACCTGTTCGAGCAGTACTTC | CASSVGGRDLFEQYF
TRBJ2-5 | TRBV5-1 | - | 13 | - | TGCGCCAGCAGCCTGGGGCTAGGAGAGACCCAGTACTTC | CASSLGLGETQYF
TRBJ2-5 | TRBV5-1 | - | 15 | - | TGCGCCAGCAGCTTGGTACAGGGACCAGGGGAGACCCAGTACTTC | CASSLVQGPGETQYF
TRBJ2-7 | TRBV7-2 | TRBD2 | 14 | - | TGTGCCAGCAGCTTAAGACGGGGGGAATTCGAGCAGTACTTC | CASSLRRGEFEQYF
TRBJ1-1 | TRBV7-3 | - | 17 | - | TGTGCCAGCAGCTTAAAGAGGGTCCTCAGTATGAACACTGAAGCTTTCTTT | CASSLKRVLSMNTEAFF
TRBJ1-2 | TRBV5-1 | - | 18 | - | TGCGCCAGCAGCTTGTCCGGCTTGGCCCTTACAGGGAGCTATGGCTACACCTTC | CASSLSGLALTGSYGYTF
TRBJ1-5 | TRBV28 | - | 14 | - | TGTGCCAGCAGTCCGGACCCCATTTATCAGCCCCAGCATTTT | CASSPDPIYQPQHF
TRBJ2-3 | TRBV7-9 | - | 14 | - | TGTGCCAGCAGCTTAGACCCAGGGGCAGATACGCAGTATTTT | CASSLDPGADTQYF
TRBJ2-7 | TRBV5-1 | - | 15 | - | TGCGCCAGCAGCTTGGCCCCAGCTAGGGCGTACGAGCAGTACTTC | CASSLAPARAYEQYF
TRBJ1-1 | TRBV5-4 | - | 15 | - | TGTGCCAGAAACCCTCATGGGCAGGGAGTGACTGAAGCTTTCTTT | CARNPHGQGVTEAFF
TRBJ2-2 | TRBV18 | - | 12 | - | TGTGCCAGCTCGCCTAGCGACGGGGAGCTGTTTTTT | CASSPSDGELFF
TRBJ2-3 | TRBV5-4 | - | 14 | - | TGTGCCAGCAGCCTTCGGGGAAGCACAGATACGCAGTATTTT | CASSLRGSTDTQYF
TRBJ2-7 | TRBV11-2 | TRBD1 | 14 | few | TGTGCCAGCAGCCACCGAAGACAGGGAAACGAGCAGTACTTC | CASSHRRQGNEQYF
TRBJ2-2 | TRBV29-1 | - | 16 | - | TGCAGCGTCCCGGACCCCTCAGGGGCGAACACCGGGGAGCTGTTTTTT | CSVPDPSGANTGELFF
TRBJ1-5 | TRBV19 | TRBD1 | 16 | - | TGTGCCAGTAGGGACAGGGGTCTCACTAGCAATCAGCCCCAGCATTTT | CASRDRGLTSNQPQHF
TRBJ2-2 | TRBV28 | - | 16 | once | TGTGCCAGCAGCAGCCCTCCCCTGACCTCACGGGGGGAGCTGTTTTTT | CASSSPPLTSRGELFF
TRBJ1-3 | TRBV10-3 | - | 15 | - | TGTGCCATCAGTGAGCAGTCAAGCTCTGGAAACACCATATATTTT | CAISEQSSSGNTIYF
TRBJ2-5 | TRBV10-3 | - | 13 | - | TGTGCCATCAGTGACACGGGGACGGAGACCCAGTACTTC | CAISDTGTETQYF
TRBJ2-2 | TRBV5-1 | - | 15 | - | TGCGCCAGCAGCTTCATCCCACGGGGAACCGGGGAGCTGTTTTTT | CASSFIPRGTGELFF
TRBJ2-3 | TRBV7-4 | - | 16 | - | TGTGCCAGCAGCTCTAACGTACGGGAATTCACAGATACGCAGTATTTT | CASSSNVREFTDTQYF
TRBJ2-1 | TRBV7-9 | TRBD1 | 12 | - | TGTGCCAGCAGCTCAGACAGGGGTCGTAGGTTCTTC | CASSSDRGRRFF
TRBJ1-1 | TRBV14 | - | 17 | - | TGTGCCAGCAGCTCGCGGGGGATAAAGGTGAGGAGCACTGAAGCTTTCTTT | CASSSRGIKVRSTEAFF
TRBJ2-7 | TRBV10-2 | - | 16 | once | TGCGCCAGCAGTGAGCCGGGGCGGGTTAGCTCCTACGAGCAGTACTTC | CASSEPGRVSSYEQYF
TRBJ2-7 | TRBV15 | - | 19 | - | TGTGCCACCAGCAGAGATCGGGTCCCCGGGGGCGAGGGTTTCTACGAGCAGTACTTC | CATSRDRVPGGEGFYEQYF
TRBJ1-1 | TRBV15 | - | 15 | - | TGTGCCACCAGCAGAGGTAGGGACATGAACACTGAAGCTTTCTTT | CATSRGRDMNTEAFF
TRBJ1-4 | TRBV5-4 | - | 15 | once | TGTGCCAGCAGCTCCTACCAGACAACTAATGAAAAACTGTTTTTT | CASSSYQTTNEKLFF
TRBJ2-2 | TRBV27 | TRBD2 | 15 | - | TGTGCCAGCAGTCGACTAGCGGGAGGGAGCGGGGAGCTGTTTTTT | CASSRLAGGSGELFF
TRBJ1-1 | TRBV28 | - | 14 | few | TGTGCCAGCAGTTTGTCGGGTAGGAACACTGAAGCTTTCTTT | CASSLSGRNTEAFF